The T cell receptor beta chain under discussion was sequenced for a study of monozygotic twins with inflammatory bowel disease. Study results and caveats: Variability in patient repertoires may have come partly from differing immunosuppressive treatments.

TCRdb reprocessed the 5' RACE reads and reports one entry per CDR3 protein, with no DNA. Its clone listing holds some 200,000 distinct CDR3 sequences. Note on this clonotype: Its antigen is not identified.

This CDR3 is 15 amino acids long. Germline V CDR1 and CDR2: SNHLY, FYNNEI. This clonotype originated in a human donor with ulcerative colitis or Crohn's disease, or a healthy co-twin of an affected twin (not recorded which). The sample taken for sequencing was blood. The chain links TRBV2 to TRBJ2-3; the D gene TCRdb calls, TRBD1, cannot be checked with no DNA. The CDR3 here is CASSVWDRFTDTQYF.